Here is one TCR beta chain with its context. What it binds is not known. This sample was included in a study of chemoradiotherapy in HPV16-positive cancers. Looking at the study overall: Two HPV16-positive patients' cells yielded candidate HPV-specific clones and common motifs. General study points: Functional assays defining HPV-specific T cells used only a couple of HPV16-positive patients. In HPV16-positive patients, HPV-responsive T-cell expansion tracked better recurrence-free survival.

Sequencing used immunoSEQ multiplex PCR; TCRdb keeps in-frame clones, though not all of them. The sample lists about 12,000 clones, more than 85% occurring once. This sequence was found in a human donor with HPV-associated anogenital cancer. The sequenced sample was blood, obtained from a patient who underwent chemoradiotherapy.

CDR3 bases: TGTGCCAGCAGCCTAGGGACAGGCGTTTGGGGCACTGAAGCTTTCTTT. Its protein is CASSLGTGVWGTEAFF. This chain links TRBV7-9 with TRBJ1-1, with 8 positions matching TRBD1. V shed 5 bases and J 4 bases; nucleotides not matched to a gene: 12. This CDR3 has 16 residues. The germline CDR1 and CDR2 sequences are SEHNR and FQNEAQ (reference sequence).